These 26 T cell receptor beta chains share one sample of origin, sequenced in a study of post-analysis software for immune sequencing data. Libraries were made from TCR beta cDNA, and they carried unique molecular identifiers. In TCRdb, the PCR reads were re-called with MiXCR into one record per CDR3 protein. This table holds some 370,000 distinct CDR3 sequences, around 33% found once. These receptors have no identified antigens. The study's findings and limits: A few TRBV segments occurring more often in patients than controls included TRBV5-6, TRBV5-1 and TRBV20-1.

Sequencing was carried out using blood. The receptors come from a girl aged 5-17 years with multiple sclerosis.

This clonotype was detected only a few times. The chain recombines TRBV7-2 with TRBJ1-6; no definite D call. The CDR3 runs to 15 residues. Per the germline V gene, CDR1 is SGHTA and CDR2 is FQGNSA. The V end lost 1 base, the J end lost 9 bases, and 13 bases lay between the germline ends. The CDR3: CASSLDEGSGSPLHF. The CDR3 coding sequence is TGTGCCAGCAGCTTAGATGAGGGTTCGGGTTCACCCCTCCACTTT.

The V call is TRBV24-1, the J call TRBJ2-3, with D unclear. The germline V and J ends were trimmed by 6 bases and 4 bases, with 4 bases remaining between them. The CDR3 runs to 11 residues. The germline gives CDR1 KGHDR, CDR2 SFDVKD. CDR3 nucleotide sequence: TGTGCCACCAGTCGGGCAGATACGCAGTATTTT. Its protein is CATSRADTQYF.

The chain joins TRBV20-1 to TRBJ2-7; 8 bases agree with TRBD1. Germline V gene sequence: CDR1 DFQATT, CDR2 SNEGSKA (reference sequence). CDR3 length: 14 amino acids. The V segment lost 5 bases and the J segment 2 bases; nucleotides outside the gene matches: 8. The CDR3 DNA follows: TGCAGTGCTGTTGACAGGGGATCTACCTACGAGCAGTACTTC. Protein product: CSAVDRGSTYEQYF.

Worth noting for this clonotype: A junction end diverges from the germline sequence, so it may reflect a read error. The J gene is TRBJ2-7, the V gene TRBV28; D remains ambiguous. The CDR3 runs to 11 residues. Germline CDR1 MDHEN, CDR2 SYDVKM. The CDR3 sequence is CASSSSHEQYF. The CDR3 coding sequence is TGTGCCAGCAGTTCCTCCCACGAGCAGTACTTC. Full variable domain (rest looked up from reference TRBV28 and TRBJ2-7): DVKVTQSSRYLVKRTGEKVFLECVQDMDHENMFWYRQDPGLGLRLIYFSYDVKMKEKGDIPEGYSVSREKKERFSLILESASTNQTSMYLCASSSSHEQYFGPGTRLTVT.

A note on this clonotype: Its ends do not fully match the called genes, so a read error is possible. The J gene is TRBJ2-3, the V gene TRBV28, with D perhaps TRBD1 (5 bases). The CDR3 loop spans 14 amino acids. In germline, CDR1 is MDHEN, CDR2 SYDVKM. The chain's CDR3 is CASSLHRSTDTRYF. The CDR3, as DNA: TGTGCCAGCAGTTTACACAGGTCCACAGATACGCGGTATTTT.

This clonotype was detected only a few times. J is TRBJ2-5 and V is TRBV10-3; no reliable D call. Trimming pared 0 bases from V and 11 bases from J, leaving 16 bases between. Germline V CDR1 and CDR2: ENHRY, SYGVKD. The CDR3 is 14 amino acids. The CDR3 DNA is TGTGCCATCAGTGAGTCGACAATAGGCGGACCTCAGTACTTC. Protein product: CAISESTIGGPQYF.

The CDR3 DNA sequence: TGTGCCAGCAGCCAGGACAGGTACAATGAGCAGTTCTTC. It translates to CASSQDRYNEQFF. V and J are TRBV3-1 and TRBJ2-1; TRBD1 agrees at 7 bases. The junction had 0 bases not matched to a gene; V was cut back by 3 bases and J by 4 bases. Germline CDR1 LGHDT, CDR2 YNNKEL (reference sequence). This CDR3 is built from 13 residues.

Only a few counts were recorded for this clonotype. The chain combines TRBV5-6 with TRBJ2-7, with 9 bases matching TRBD1. V was clipped by 2 bases and J by 6 bases; unmatched bases: 9. The CDR3 consists of 15 residues. Looked up from germline, CDR1 is SGHDT and CDR2 is YYEEEE. The DNA of the CDR3 is TGTGCCAGCAGCTTCTTCGGGACAGGGTTAGGCGAGCAGTACTTC. Its translation is CASSFFGTGLGEQYF.

In DNA form, the CDR3 reads TGTGCCAGCAGCACCGGGACGATACCCCTTGAAGCTTTCTTT. Translation gives CASSTGTIPLEAFF. The V and J genes are TRBV6-5 and TRBJ1-1; D perhaps matches TRBD1 (5 bases). From germline, CDR1 is MNHEY and CDR2 SVGAGI. This CDR3 is built from 14 residues. Trimming pared 6 bases from V and 7 bases from J, leaving 18 bases between.

The V gene is TRBV12-3 or TRBV12-4, the J gene TRBJ1-1; tentatively, D is TRBD1 (5 bases). The length of the CDR3 is 13 residues. The V gene lost 8 bases and the J gene lost 5 bases, with 15 bases spanning the gap. CDR3 DNA: TGTGCCAGCCGCGCGAGGGACGAGACTGAAGCTTTCTTT. Its translation: CASRARDETEAFF.

This clonotype was counted only a few times. V gene TRBV20-1 combines with J gene TRBJ2-1; the D gene could be TRBD1 or TRBD2 (5 bases each). Germline CDR1 is DFQATT and CDR2 is SNEGSKA (reference sequence). The CDR3 runs to 16 residues. Deletions cut 0 bases from V and 0 bases from J, with 12 bases between. CDR3 protein: CSARDLTGRSYNEQFF. The DNA for the CDR3 is TGCAGTGCTAGAGATTTGACGGGGCGCTCCTACAATGAGCAGTTCTTC.

There are a few counts of this clonotype. The rearrangement joins TRBV7-8 to TRBJ2-5, with D hard to call. Germline V gene data show CDR1 as SGHVS and CDR2 as FQNEAQ. Trimming shortened V by 5 bases and J by 3 bases, and 19 bases separated the two germline ends. The CDR3 spans 16 residues. In DNA, the CDR3 is TGTGCCAGCAGCCTAGGACCCAGCTGGGAAAAAGAGACCCAGTACTTC. The encoded protein is CASSLGPSWEKETQYF. Full variable domain (missing parts from reference TRBV7-8 and TRBJ2-5): GAGVSQSPRYKVAKRGQDVALRCDPISGHVSLFWYQQALGQGPEFLTYFQNEAQLDKSGLPSDRFFAERPEGSVSTLKIQRTQQEDSAVYLCASSLGPSWEKETQYFGPGTRLLVL.

The V and J genes are TRBV20-1 and TRBJ2-1; D is perhaps TRBD1 (6 bases). CDR1 and CDR2 (germline): DFQATT, SNEGSKA (reference sequence). V was clipped by 6 bases and J by 0 bases, with 21 bases between them. There are 17 residues in the CDR3. CDR3 protein: CSAPVRDTPSSYNEQFF. The CDR3 nucleotides are TGCAGTGCCCCCGTCAGGGACACACCCAGCTCCTACAATGAGCAGTTCTTC.

There are a few counts of this clonotype. V usage is TRBV29-1 and J usage is TRBJ2-3, with 7 bases identical to TRBD1. The CDR3 length is 14 residues. Germline CDR1 SQVTM, CDR2 ANQGSEA. V lost 4 bases and J lost 2; bases outside the gene matches: 6. In DNA, the CDR3 is TGCAGCGTTGTGGGACAGCTATACACAGATACGCAGTATTTT. It yields the protein CSVVGQLYTDTQYF.

The J gene is TRBJ1-5, the V gene TRBV19, with 9 bases identical to TRBD1. Germline V gene lookup returns CDR1 LNHDA and CDR2 SQIVND (reference sequence). This CDR3 is built from 15 residues. V lost 4 bases and J lost 2; bases outside the gene matches: 3. The CDR3 bases are TGTGCCAGTAGTAAACAGGGGGCCGGCAATCAGCCCCAGCATTTT. It encodes CASSKQGAGNQPQHF.

The chain combines TRBV5-1 with TRBJ1-2; possible D gene TRBD1, 5 bases. The CDR3 has 15 residues. Germline loops: CDR1 SGHRS, CDR2 YFSETQ. V dropped 0 bases and J dropped 2 bases, with 11 bases sitting between them. CDR3 coding DNA: TGCGCCAGCAGCTTGGGATCGGGGCGAAACTATGGCTACACCTTC. It is translated as CASSLGSGRNYGYTF.

This clonotype was picked up a small number of times. The chain recombines TRBV2 with TRBJ2-5; the D gene is possibly TRBD1 (6 bases). Germline V gives CDR1 SNHLY, CDR2 FYNNEI. The CDR3 extends over 13 amino acids. With 8 bases removed from V and 3 bases from J, the gap between germline ends came to 13 bases. Here the CDR3 reads CASRWGPKETQYF. The CDR3 coding sequence is TGTGCCAGCCGCTGGGGGCCGAAAGAGACCCAGTACTTC.

The chain is built from TRBV7-3 and TRBJ2-1; TRBD2 matches 11 bases. Germline V lookup: CDR1 SGHTA, CDR2 FQGTGA. The CDR3 consists of 16 residues. With V trimmed by 3 bases and J by 3 bases, 4 bases remained unmatched. In DNA form, the CDR3 reads TGTGCCAGCAGCTTGTCGGGGACTAGCGGCTACAATGAGCAGTTCTTC. Amino acids: CASSLSGTSGYNEQFF.

About this clonotype itself: This may come from a read error, since a much larger clone is one base off. The rearrangement joins TRBV12-3 or TRBV12-4 to TRBJ2-5, with TRBD1 matching over 7 bases. TRBJ2-7 matches the DNA end more closely, so the J call is doubtful. This CDR3 has 17 amino acids. The CDR3, as DNA: TGTGCCAGCAGTTTGCCCTGGTGGGGGACAGACGGCTACGAGCAGTACTTC. Amino acids: CASSLPWWGTDGYEQYF.

This clonotype turned up a few times. The V gene is TRBV5-5, the J gene TRBJ1-5; maybe TRBD1 (5 bases). The CDR3 totals 14 residues. Germline CDR1 and CDR2: SGHKS and YYEKEE (reference sequence). Trimming took 4 bases from V and 5 from J, leaving 13 bases between them. The CDR3 bases are TGTGCCAGCAGCCGAGAGTGGGGGTATCAGCCCCAGCATTTT. Encoded protein: CASSREWGYQPQHF.

On this clonotype: Mismatch with germline at one junction end may stem from a read error. The chain employs TRBV7-3 and TRBJ1-1, with TRBD1 as a possible D gene (5 bases). The germline V gene encodes CDR1 SGHTA and CDR2 FQGTGA. The length of the CDR3 is 14 residues. The CDR3 coding sequence is TGTGCCAACAGCCCGGGACCCCAGGTCACTGAAGCTTTCTTT. Amino acids: CANSPGPQVTEAFF. The full variable domain, completed using reference TRBV7-3 and TRBJ1-1, is GAGVSQTPSNKVTEKGKYVELRCDPISGHTALYWYRQSLGQGPEFLIYFQGTGAADDSGLPNDRFFAVRPEGSVSTLKIQRTERGDSAVYLCANSPGPQVTEAFFGQGTRLTVV.

This clonotype was seen once. An end of the junction does not agree with germline; a read error may underlie this. CDR3 in amino acids: CASSPAFSGGPSYNEQCF. The CDR3 DNA reads as TGTGCCAGCAGTCCCGCCTTTAGCGGGGGGCCCTCCTACAATGAGCAGTGCTTC. V and J are TRBV27 and TRBJ2-1; 10 nucleotides align to TRBD2. Germline CDR1 MNHEY, CDR2 SMNVEV (reference sequence). The CDR3 sequence is 18 residues long.

V gene TRBV5-1 combines with J gene TRBJ2-7; perhaps TRBD2 as D (7 bases). The CDR3 has 14 amino acids. Between the trimmed V and J ends, which lost 4 bases and 6 bases, there was a span of 17 bases. The germline CDR1 and CDR2 sequences are SGHRS and YFSETQ. The CDR3 DNA reads TGCGCCAGCAGCACCATCGGGGGGCGAGGCGAGCAGTACTTC. It is translated as CASSTIGGRGEQYF.

The chain carries TRBV5-5 and TRBJ1-4, with 7 bases that match TRBD1. The CDR3 has 14 amino acids. V was clipped by 4 bases and J by 13 bases; unmatched bases: 13. CDR1 SGHKS and CDR2 YYEKEE come from the germline V gene (reference sequence). The CDR3 nucleotides are TGTGCCAGCAGCGCCGAAACGCAGGGGGGTAGACTGTTTTTT. This sequence encodes CASSAETQGGRLFF.

In its sample, this clonotype was seen a few times. The chain uses TRBV5-6 and TRBJ2-7; tentative D call: TRBD1 (5 bases). Trimming left V 3 bases short and J 5 bases short, with 12 bases between. From germline, CDR1 is SGHDT and CDR2 YYEEEE. The CDR3 totals 13 residues. Here the CDR3 DNA reads TGTGCCAGCAGCTCCATTCAGGGTCACGAGCAGTACTTC. Its translation is CASSSIQGHEQYF.

J is TRBJ2-1 and V is TRBV12-5; D is possibly TRBD2 (5 bases). Germline lookup yields CDR1 LGHNT and CDR2 FRNRAP. With 6 bases removed from V and 2 bases from J, the gap between germline ends came to 8 bases. CDR3 length equals 13 residues. The CDR3 coding sequence is TGTGCTAGTGGCCCGGGAACCTACAATGAGCAGTTCTTC. Its translation: CASGPGTYNEQFF. Using reference TRBV12-5 and TRBJ2-1 for the parts outside the CDR3, the full variable domain is DARVTQTPRHKVTEMGQEVTMRCQPILGHNTVFWYRQTMMQGLELLAYFRNRAPLDDSGMPKDRFSAEMPDATLATLKIQPSEPRDSAVYFCASGPGTYNEQFFGPGTRLTVL.